This TCR beta chain appears in the sequencing data of a study of regulatory T cells in long-lasting Graves disease. General study points: Sampling was limited to peripheral blood rather than thyroid tissue. Repertoires from persistent disease leaned toward TRBV28, TRBJ1-2 and TRBJ2-5. Relative to newly diagnosed Graves' patients, persistent ones had lower TCR diversity.

The authors built TCR beta libraries using iRepertoire HTBI primers and Arm-PCR of CDR3 regions. Original data processing: Identified across the samples were some 62 TRBV segments and 14 TRBJ segments. Using its own MiXCR run on the multiplex PCR reads, TCRdb lists one record per CDR3 protein. TCRdb's processing, not the study's, gives the V and J calls here. The table lists around 420,000 distinct CDR3 sequences, roughly a sixth of them singletons. Unmatched junction bases numbered 8, after V lost 5 bases and J lost 4 bases. The CDR3 extends over 15 amino acids. Germline CDR1 SGHTA, CDR2 FQGTGA. This clonotype was detected many times. Its cognate antigen is unknown. Documented time point: newly diagnosed GD, antithyroid drugs for less than 3 months. Isolated PBMC RNA provided the starting material for the TCR library.

The sequences come from peripheral blood mononuclear cells (PBMCs), collected at new diagnosis, from a patient treated with antithyroid drugs. This sequence was found in a female donor with Graves disease. The rearrangement joins TRBV7-3 to TRBJ2-3, with 8 bases lining up with TRBD2. In nucleotides, the CDR3 is TGTGCCAGCAGCCATAGCGGGGTTGAGGCAGATACGCAGTATTTT. It translates to CASSHSGVEADTQYF.